The 3 T cell receptor beta chains in this list originate from one sample, sequenced in a study of T cells in Graves' hyperthyroidism and ophthalmopathy. Researchers took RNA transcripts and amplified the TCR beta CDR3 regions from them. The HTBI primer set drove a first-round RT-PCR of the TCR CDR3. TCRdb reanalysed the multiplex PCR reads using MiXCR and keeps one entry per CDR3 protein. This sample has 600,000 or so distinct CDR3 sequences; roughly 17% occur once, and the top ten carry approximately 3.9%. Specimen: blood. The receptors shown here come from a woman in her twenties or thirties with Graves' hyperthyroidism.

This clonotype occurred many times. The chain has TRBV11-2 and TRBJ2-5; D is possibly TRBD1 (6 bases). The CDR3 totals 13 residues. V was shortened by 5 bases and J by 0 bases, with 7 bases between the two germline ends. Germline CDR1 and CDR2: SGHAT and FQNNGV. The CDR3 nucleotides are TGTGCCAGCAGCCAGGGGTACCAAGAGACCCAGTACTTC. This codes for CASSQGYQETQYF.

The table lists this clonotype with many counts. The rearrangement links TRBV7-9 to TRBJ2-7; unclear D gene. V was pared by 5 bases and J by 4 bases, with 12 bases between. The CDR3 loop spans 13 amino acids. The germline CDR1 and CDR2 sequences are SEHNR and FQNEAQ (reference sequence). The chain's CDR3 is CASSVDGFYEQYF. CDR3 nucleotide sequence: TGTGCCAGCAGCGTCGACGGGTTTTACGAGCAGTACTTC.

The sample holds one count of this clonotype. This chain connects TRBV7-9 to TRBJ2-1; D is unresolved. The length of the CDR3 is 16 residues. The V end lost 4 bases, the J end lost 9 bases, and 22 bases lay between the germline ends. Germline assignment: CDR1 SEHNR and CDR2 FQNEAQ (reference sequence). The CDR3 loop reads CASSSIGLGDLSEQFF. The CDR3 bases are TGTGCCAGCAGCTCAATCGGTTTAGGCGACCTTAGTGAGCAGTTCTTC.